This T cell receptor (beta chain) was captured in a study of Ad26.COV2.S vaccination and SARS-CoV-2 variants. Study results and limitations: Placebo recipients and vaccine recipients were similar in non-spike TCR breadth. Considerable breadth of spike-specific CD8+ and CD4+ T cell responses has reportedly been documented following vaccination. TCR breadth and depth analyses may have underestimated total T cell responses. Among vaccine recipients, spike-specific TCR breadth exceeded that of placebo recipients.

This CDR3 comprises 15 residues. Trimming left V 0 bases short and J 1 base short, with 10 bases between. Germline CDR1 is SGHNT and CDR2 is YYREEE (reference sequence). Method: immunoSEQ multiplex PCR; TCRdb's copy keeps in-frame clones and lacks some. The sample yields around 350,000 clones, about 91% seen once. In the case of this clone: Antigen unknown.

The rearrangement links TRBV5-4 to TRBJ2-5; TRBD2 might be the D (5 bases). The TCR originated in a human donor who had recovered from COVID-19. Material: peripheral blood, obtained after recovery from COVID-19. CDR3 residues: CASSLGGGLQETQYF. CDR3 bases: TGTGCCAGCAGCTTGGGAGGAGGACTCCAAGAGACCCAGTACTTC. Full variable domain (remainder filled in from reference TRBV5-4 and TRBJ2-5): ETGVTQSPTHLIKTRGQQVTLRCSSQSGHNTVSWYQQALGQGPQFIFQYYREEENGRGNFPPRFSGLQFPNYSSELNVNALELDDSALYLCASSLGGGLQETQYFGPGTRLLVL.